The 27 T cell receptor beta chains in this list originate from one sample, sequenced in a study of blood T cell repertoires in COVID-19. Data came from immunoSEQ multiplex PCR; TCRdb stores just in-frame clones and leaves some out. The sample yields some 320,000 clones, more than 70% seen once. The material sequenced was PBMCs or T cells enriched from blood (not recorded which). These receptors all come from a woman aged 25 to 39 who had recovered from COVID-19.

The chain couples TRBV6-5 to TRBJ2-5, with TRBD1 identical over 8 bases. The CDR3 length is 14 residues. The V and J ends lost 5 bases and 2 bases, in that order; junction bases with no gene match: 4. The germline CDR1 and CDR2 sequences are MNHEY and SVGAGI. The CDR3 region is CASSIRTGQETQYF. The DNA of the CDR3 is TGTGCCAGCAGTATTAGGACAGGGCAAGAGACCCAGTACTTC.

This rearrangement joins TRBV7-9 to TRBJ1-1, with TRBD1 matching 8 bases. Germline V gene data show CDR1 as SEHNR and CDR2 as FQNEAQ (reference sequence). The CDR3 runs to 12 residues. V shed 4 bases, J shed 8 bases, and the junction held 3 bases outside the gene matches. For the CDR3, the DNA is TGTGCCAGCAGCTCTTGGACAGGGGAAGCTTTCTTT. Its translation is CASSSWTGEAFF.

The chain combines TRBV5-4 with TRBJ2-5; TRBD1 aligns across 9 bases. CDR3 length equals 14 residues. Germline V gene sequence: CDR1 SGHNT, CDR2 YYREEE (reference sequence). Trimming at V came to 5 bases and at J to 3 bases, leaving 5 bases not matched to a gene. Written as DNA, the CDR3 is TGTGCCAGCAGTCGCCGGGACAGGGAAGAGACCCAGTACTTC. As protein: CASSRRDREETQYF.

The chain's CDR3 is CASSLEGGDNQPQHF. The CDR3 coding sequence is TGTGCCAGCAGCCTCGAGGGAGGGGACAATCAGCCCCAGCATTTT. This chain uses TRBV4-2 with TRBJ1-5, with a weak D call TRBD1 (5 bases). Trimming took off 4 bases at V and 3 bases at J, with 13 bases between the two ends. The CDR3 totals 15 residues. From germline, CDR1 is LGHNA and CDR2 YNFKEQ.

This clone was observed a single time. The chain has TRBV5-1 and TRBJ2-1, with 7 bases fitting TRBD1. In germline, CDR1 is SGHRS, CDR2 YFSETQ. This CDR3 has 16 amino acids. J lost 4 bases, V lost 2 bases, and 9 bases had no gene match. DNA of the CDR3: TGCGCCAGCAGCTTAGGGGGCGAAAGGGTATACAATGAGCAGTTCTTC. The encoded protein is CASSLGGERVYNEQFF.

The rearrangement joins TRBV28 to TRBJ1-6; perhaps TRBD1 as D (6 bases). With 2 bases removed from V and 10 bases from J, the gap between germline ends came to 15 bases. Per germline, CDR1 MDHEN and CDR2 SYDVKM. The CDR3 is 15 amino acids. The CDR3 sequence: CASSLLGGARSPLHF. CDR3 DNA: TGTGCCAGCAGTTTACTTGGGGGGGCAAGGTCACCCCTCCACTTT.

The rearrangement links TRBV7-2 to TRBJ1-2, with D possibly being TRBD1 (6 bases). The germline V gene encodes CDR1 SGHTA and CDR2 FQGNSA. The ends were cut back, 6 bases at V and 5 bases at J, with 13 bases in the middle. The CDR3 covers 13 residues. CDR3 DNA sequence: TGTGCCAGCAGTCTGGACAGCCCATATGGCTACACCTTC. Translation: CASSLDSPYGYTF.

The CDR3, as DNA: TGTGCCAGCAGCTTGCGTCGACATACTGGAAGGACGGGACAGCCCCAGCATTTT. The encoded protein is CASSLRRHTGRTGQPQHF. V gene TRBV5-6 combines with J gene TRBJ1-5; D uncertain. In germline, CDR1 is SGHDT, CDR2 YYEEEE. The CDR3 is 18 amino acids. V lost 1 base and J 7 bases, leaving 24 bases between the germline ends.

The chain employs TRBV3-1 (or the pseudogene TRBV3-2) and TRBJ2-7, with a possible D match to TRBD2 (5 bases). V was pared by 2 bases and J by 9 bases, with 14 bases between. CDR3 length: 13 residues. Germline loops: CDR1 LGHDT, CDR2 YNNKEL (reference sequence). CDR3 sequence: CASSQSPGRTQYF. The CDR3 bases are TGTGCCAGCAGCCAATCTCCGGGAAGGACGCAGTACTTC.

This sequence joins TRBV5-1 and TRBJ2-2; tentatively, D is TRBD2 (7 bases). The CDR3 spans 16 residues. Looked up from germline, CDR1 is SGHRS and CDR2 is YFSETQ. Trimming left V 4 bases short and J 0 bases short, with 13 bases between. The chain's CDR3 is CASSVLGGANTGELFF. The CDR3 bases are TGCGCCAGCAGCGTTCTAGGGGGGGCGAACACCGGGGAGCTGTTTTTT.

V gene TRBV27 combines with J gene TRBJ1-2; the D gene is possibly TRBD1 (5 bases). CDR1 and CDR2 from the germline V gene are MNHEY and SMNVEV (reference sequence). V was cut by 3 bases and J by 4 bases, with 12 bases left in between. There are 14 residues in the CDR3. CDR3 DNA sequence: TGTGCCAGCAGTTTGGCTGGGAGGGGCTATGGCTACACCTTC. It is translated as CASSLAGRGYGYTF.

This chain links TRBV4-2 with TRBJ2-3, with 9 bases aligning to TRBD2. Per the germline V gene, CDR1 is LGHNA and CDR2 is YNFKEQ. V was clipped by 1 base and J by 3 bases; unmatched bases: 11. This CDR3 region has 18 residues. CDR3 sequence (DNA): TGTGCCAGCAGCCAAGTTGGCGGGGGGGCCGGAATTACAGATACGCAGTATTTT. Translation gives CASSQVGGGAGITDTQYF.

The chain has TRBV10-3 and TRBJ2-7; 9 bases match TRBD1. Per germline, CDR1 ENHRY and CDR2 SYGVKD. V gave up 7 bases and J gave up 4 bases; unmatched junction bases: 8. This CDR3 region has 14 residues. As DNA, the CDR3 is TGTGCCATCAAGGGGGGGACAGGGTTGTACGAGCAGTACTTC. As protein: CAIKGGTGLYEQYF.

The chain has TRBV7-3 and TRBJ2-5; D may be TRBD1 (5 bases). V gave up 4 bases and J gave up 0 bases, with 12 bases separating them. The CDR3 is 15 residues long. CDR1 is SGHTA and CDR2 is FQGTGA in the germline V gene. The CDR3 reads CASSSSGSNQETQYF. CDR3 bases: TGTGCCAGCAGCTCCTCAGGGTCCAACCAAGAGACCCAGTACTTC.

The rearrangement links TRBV5-8 to TRBJ2-5; a possible D gene is TRBD1 (6 bases). The CDR3 has 14 residues. Between the trimmed V and J ends, which lost 4 bases and 2 bases, there was a span of 12 bases. Germline CDR1 reads SGHTS; CDR2 reads YDEGEE. The CDR3 spells CASSHREMQETQYF. The CDR3 DNA reads as TGTGCCAGCAGCCACAGGGAGATGCAAGAGACCCAGTACTTC.

The genes are TRBV11-2 and TRBJ2-7; weak D call: TRBD2 (6 bases). This CDR3 comprises 15 residues. Between the trimmed V and J ends, which lost 3 bases and 7 bases, there was a span of 19 bases. Germline-derived CDR1 and CDR2 are SGHAT and FQNNGV. The CDR3 sequence is CASSFGSGRGREQYF. Here the CDR3 DNA reads TGTGCCAGCAGCTTCGGGTCCGGGAGAGGTCGGGAGCAGTACTTC.

This clone was counted once. This rearrangement joins TRBV10-3 to TRBJ2-2; D might be TRBD1 (6 bases). V was trimmed by 2 bases and J by 4 bases, leaving 8 bases between them. Germline CDR1 and CDR2: ENHRY and SYGVKD. This CDR3 region has 14 residues. The CDR3 DNA reads as TGTGCCATCAGTGAGGAAGGGGGCACCGGGGAGCTGTTTTTT. This translates into CAISEEGGTGELFF.

V is TRBV28 and J is TRBJ1-6; 11 positions agree with TRBD1. The CDR3 extends over 16 amino acids. Germline V gives CDR1 MDHEN, CDR2 SYDVKM. V shed 9 bases, J shed 7 bases, and the junction held 11 bases outside the gene matches. The CDR3 region has the DNA TGTGCCAGTGGGGGCCAAGGACAGGGGGCAAATTCACCCCTCCACTTT. It is translated as CASGGQGQGANSPLHF.

The chain employs TRBV25-1 and TRBJ2-5; 7 nucleotides line up with TRBD1. The CDR3 runs to 14 residues. Germline values: CDR1 MGHDK, CDR2 SYGVNS. With 6 bases clipped from V and 1 base from J, the junction kept 5 bases outside the gene matches. The CDR3 coding sequence is TGTGCCAGCAGGGGACAGACCAGCCAAGAGACCCAGTACTTC. Translation gives CASRGQTSQETQYF.

The chain couples TRBV11-1 to TRBJ1-1, with D possibly being TRBD1 (5 bases). Trimming shortened V by 0 bases and J by 5 bases, and 7 bases separated the two germline ends. Per the germline V gene, CDR1 is SGHAT and CDR2 is FQDESV (reference sequence). The CDR3 is 13 amino acids. The CDR3 DNA reads TGTGCCAGCAGCTTAGCGCAGGGAACTGAAGCTTTCTTT. Its translation is CASSLAQGTEAFF.

This chain connects TRBV5-5 to TRBJ1-4, with a weak D call TRBD1 (5 bases). CDR1 and CDR2 (germline): SGHKS, YYEKEE (reference sequence). The CDR3 is made up of 13 amino acids. V was cut by 6 bases and J by 0 bases, with 6 bases left in between. Here the CDR3 DNA reads TGTGCCAGCAAGGGGACAACTAATGAAAAACTGTTTTTT. This encodes CASKGTTNEKLFF.

This clone has only a few counts. V and J are TRBV28 and TRBJ1-3, with D unresolved. This CDR3 has 13 amino acids. V lost 7 bases and J 0 bases, leaving 7 bases between the germline ends. CDR1 is MDHEN and CDR2 is SYDVKM in the germline V gene. CDR3 residues: CASNGVSGNTIYF. CDR3 coding DNA: TGTGCCAGCAACGGGGTCTCTGGAAACACCATATATTTT. The full variable domain, with the rest looked up from reference TRBV28 and TRBJ1-3, is DVKVTQSSRYLVKRTGEKVFLECVQDMDHENMFWYRQDPGLGLRLIYFSYDVKMKEKGDIPEGYSVSREKKERFSLILESASTNQTSMYLCASNGVSGNTIYFGEGSWLTVV.

This chain connects TRBV27 to TRBJ1-2; D might be TRBD1 (6 bases). Germline V gives CDR1 MNHEY, CDR2 SMNVEV (reference sequence). This CDR3 region has 14 residues. Trimming removed 3 bases at V and 4 bases at J, with 12 bases between. CDR3 DNA sequence: TGTGCCAGCAGTTTGACCGGGACACCCTATGGCTACACCTTC. It encodes CASSLTGTPYGYTF.

The V gene is TRBV29-1, the J gene TRBJ2-1, with TRBD2 as a possible D gene (5 bases). CDR3 length: 11 residues. The germline V gene encodes CDR1 SQVTM and CDR2 ANQGSEA. V lost 2 bases, J lost 10 bases, and 9 bases lay in between. Written as DNA, the CDR3 is TGCAGCGTTGAACGGAGAGGGGAGCAGTTCTTC. This translates into CSVERRGEQFF.

This clone was counted once. The V call is TRBV28, the J call TRBJ2-2; 10 nucleotides match TRBD2. This CDR3 has 15 amino acids. The trim removed 6 bases at V and 3 bases at J, leaving 4 bases unmatched. Germline assignment: CDR1 MDHEN and CDR2 SYDVKM. The CDR3 nucleotides are TGTGCCAGCAGGGTACTAGCGGGGCACACCGGGGAGCTGTTTTTT. Protein product: CASRVLAGHTGELFF.

This chain connects TRBV5-6 to TRBJ2-5; TRBD2 aligns across 8 bases. Germline CDR1 reads SGHDT; CDR2 reads YYEEEE. The CDR3 spans 17 residues. V lost 0 bases, J lost 9 bases, and 16 bases stayed unmatched. The CDR3 DNA is TGTGCCAGCAGCTTGGATCTAGCGGGCGGGTCCCATAGGGCCCAGTACTTC. This translates into CASSLDLAGGSHRAQYF.

The chain uses TRBV5-1 and TRBJ1-2; D perhaps matches TRBD1 (6 bases). The V end lost 4 bases, the J end lost 4 bases, and 20 bases lay between the germline ends. Germline V gene lookup returns CDR1 SGHRS and CDR2 YFSETQ. This CDR3 is 16 amino acids long. Here the CDR3 reads CASSPMGARSLYGYTF. In DNA, the CDR3 is TGCGCCAGCAGCCCTATGGGGGCCAGATCTCTCTATGGCTACACCTTC.